Detailed here is one TCR beta chain. Its antigen is currently unknown. These data originate in a study of T cell clones after liver transplantation. The wider study: Without induction therapy, subjects received standard immunosuppression until 12-24 months post-transplant.

Germline trimming cut 3 bases from V and 5 bases from J; bases unmatched to any gene: 4. The CDR3 spans 14 residues. Germline V gene lookup returns CDR1 MNHEY and CDR2 SMNVEV (reference sequence). Study-wide points: Compared with third party-reactive sequences, donor-reactive ones declined more, independent of withdrawal success. In two subjects, few donor cells limited the measurable donor-reactive repertoire.

Libraries were prepared by immunoSEQ multiplex PCR; TCRdb keeps only in-frame clonotypes and omits some of them. This sample yields 70,000 to 80,000 clones, of which 90% are seen a single time; approximately 2.4% belongs to the top ten. This clonotype was sampled from a human donor who received a liver transplant. The chain carries TRBV27 and TRBJ2-3; TRBD1 matches at 8 bases. The starting material was CD4+ T cells from blood, obtained before liver transplant. CDR3 nucleotides: TGTGCCAGCAGTTTGCAGGGGGCGAAAGATACGCAGTATTTT. This translates into CASSLQGAKDTQYF.